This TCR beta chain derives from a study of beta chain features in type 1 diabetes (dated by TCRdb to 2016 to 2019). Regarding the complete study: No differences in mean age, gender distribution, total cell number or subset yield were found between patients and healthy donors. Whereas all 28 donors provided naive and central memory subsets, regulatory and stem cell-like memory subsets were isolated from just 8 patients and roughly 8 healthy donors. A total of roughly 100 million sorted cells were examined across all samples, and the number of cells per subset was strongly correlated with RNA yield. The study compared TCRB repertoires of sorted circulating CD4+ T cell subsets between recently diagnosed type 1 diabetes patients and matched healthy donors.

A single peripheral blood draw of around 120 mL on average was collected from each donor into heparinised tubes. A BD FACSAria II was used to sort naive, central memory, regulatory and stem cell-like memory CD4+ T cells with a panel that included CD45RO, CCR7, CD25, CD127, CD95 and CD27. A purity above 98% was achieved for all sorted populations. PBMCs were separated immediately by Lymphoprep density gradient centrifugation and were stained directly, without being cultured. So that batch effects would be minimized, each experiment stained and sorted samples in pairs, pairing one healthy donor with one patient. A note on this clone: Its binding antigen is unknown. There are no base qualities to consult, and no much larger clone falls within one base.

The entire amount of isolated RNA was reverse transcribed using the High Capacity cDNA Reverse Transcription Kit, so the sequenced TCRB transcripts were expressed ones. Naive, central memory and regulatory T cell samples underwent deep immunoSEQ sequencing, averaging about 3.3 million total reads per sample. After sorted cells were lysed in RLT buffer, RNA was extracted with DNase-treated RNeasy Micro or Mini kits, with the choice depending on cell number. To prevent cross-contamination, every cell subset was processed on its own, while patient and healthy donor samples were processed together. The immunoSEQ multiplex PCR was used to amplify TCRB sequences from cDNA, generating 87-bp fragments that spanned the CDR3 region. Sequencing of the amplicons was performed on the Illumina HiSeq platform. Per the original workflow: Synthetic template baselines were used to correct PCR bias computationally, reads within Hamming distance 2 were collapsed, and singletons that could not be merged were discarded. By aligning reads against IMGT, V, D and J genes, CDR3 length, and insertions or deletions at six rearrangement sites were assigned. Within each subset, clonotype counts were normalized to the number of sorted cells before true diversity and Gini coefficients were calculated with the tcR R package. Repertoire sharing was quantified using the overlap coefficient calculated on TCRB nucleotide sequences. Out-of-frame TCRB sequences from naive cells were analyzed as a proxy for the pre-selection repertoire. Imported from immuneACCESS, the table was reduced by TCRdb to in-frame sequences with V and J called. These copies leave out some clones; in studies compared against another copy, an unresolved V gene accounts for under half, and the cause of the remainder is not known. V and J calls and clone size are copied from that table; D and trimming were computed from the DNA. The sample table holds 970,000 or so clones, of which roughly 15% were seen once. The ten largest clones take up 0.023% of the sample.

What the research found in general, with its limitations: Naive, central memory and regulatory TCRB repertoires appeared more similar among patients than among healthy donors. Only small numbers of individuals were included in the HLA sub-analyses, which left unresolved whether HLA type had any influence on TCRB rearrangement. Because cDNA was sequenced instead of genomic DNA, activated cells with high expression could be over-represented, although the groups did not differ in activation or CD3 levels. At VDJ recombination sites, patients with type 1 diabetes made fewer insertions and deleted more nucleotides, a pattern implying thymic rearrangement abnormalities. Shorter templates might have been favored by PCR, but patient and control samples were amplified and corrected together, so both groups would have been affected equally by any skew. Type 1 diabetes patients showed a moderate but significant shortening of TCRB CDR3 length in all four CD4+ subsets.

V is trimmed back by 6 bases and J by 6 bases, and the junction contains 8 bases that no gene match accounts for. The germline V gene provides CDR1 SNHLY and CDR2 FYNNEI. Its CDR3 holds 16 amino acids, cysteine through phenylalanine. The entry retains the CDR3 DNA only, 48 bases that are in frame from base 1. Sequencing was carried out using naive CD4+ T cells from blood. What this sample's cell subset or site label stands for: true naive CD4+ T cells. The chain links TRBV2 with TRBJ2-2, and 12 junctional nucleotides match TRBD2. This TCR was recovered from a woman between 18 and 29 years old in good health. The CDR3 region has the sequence CASRETSGSAAGELFF. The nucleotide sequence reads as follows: TGTGCCAGCAGAGAGACTAGCGGGAGCGCGGCCGGGGAGCTGTTTTTT.